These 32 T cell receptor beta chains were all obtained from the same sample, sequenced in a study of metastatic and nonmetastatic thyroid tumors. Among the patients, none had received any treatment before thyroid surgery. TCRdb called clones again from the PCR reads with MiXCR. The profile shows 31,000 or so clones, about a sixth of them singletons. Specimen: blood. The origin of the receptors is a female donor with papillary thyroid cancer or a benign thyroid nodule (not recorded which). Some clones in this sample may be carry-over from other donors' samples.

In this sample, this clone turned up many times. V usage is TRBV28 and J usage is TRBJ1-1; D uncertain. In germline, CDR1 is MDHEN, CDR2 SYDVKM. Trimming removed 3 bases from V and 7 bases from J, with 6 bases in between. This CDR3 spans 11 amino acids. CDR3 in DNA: TGTGCCAGCAGTTTCAGGAGTGAAGCTTTCTTT. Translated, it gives CASSFRSEAFF.

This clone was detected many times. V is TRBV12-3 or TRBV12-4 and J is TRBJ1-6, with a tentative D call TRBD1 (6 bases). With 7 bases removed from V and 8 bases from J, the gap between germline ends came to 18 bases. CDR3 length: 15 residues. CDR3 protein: CASTQGGGRDSPLHF. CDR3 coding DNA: TGTGCCAGCACCCAAGGGGGGGGCCGGGATTCACCCCTCCACTTT.

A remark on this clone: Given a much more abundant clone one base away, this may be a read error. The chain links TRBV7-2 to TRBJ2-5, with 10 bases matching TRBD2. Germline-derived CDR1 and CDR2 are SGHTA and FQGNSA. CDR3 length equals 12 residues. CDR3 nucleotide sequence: TGTGCCAGCAGCCGTGGGGAGCGGGGGGGCCAATTC. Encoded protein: CASSRGERGGQF.

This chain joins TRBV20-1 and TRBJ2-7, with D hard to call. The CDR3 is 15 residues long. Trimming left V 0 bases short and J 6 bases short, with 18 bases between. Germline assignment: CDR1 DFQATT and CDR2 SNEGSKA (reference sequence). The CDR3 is CSARDVSAELGEQYF. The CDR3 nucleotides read TGCAGTGCTAGAGATGTTTCGGCAGAGTTAGGCGAGCAGTACTTC.

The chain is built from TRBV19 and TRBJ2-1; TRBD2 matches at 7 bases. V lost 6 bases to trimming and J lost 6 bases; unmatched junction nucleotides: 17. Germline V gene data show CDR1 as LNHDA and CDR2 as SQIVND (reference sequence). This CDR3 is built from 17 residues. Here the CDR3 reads CASRPRPGRGVSNEQFF. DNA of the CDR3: TGTGCCAGTAGACCTAGACCGGGACGGGGGGTGAGCAATGAGCAGTTCTTC.

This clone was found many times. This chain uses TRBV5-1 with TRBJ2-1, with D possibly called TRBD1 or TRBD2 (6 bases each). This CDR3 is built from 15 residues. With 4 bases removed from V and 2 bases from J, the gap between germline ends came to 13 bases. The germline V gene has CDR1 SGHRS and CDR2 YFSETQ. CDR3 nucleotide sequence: TGCGCCAGCAGCGGGGGGCGCATCACCTACAATGAGCAGTTCTTC. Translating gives CASSGGRITYNEQFF.

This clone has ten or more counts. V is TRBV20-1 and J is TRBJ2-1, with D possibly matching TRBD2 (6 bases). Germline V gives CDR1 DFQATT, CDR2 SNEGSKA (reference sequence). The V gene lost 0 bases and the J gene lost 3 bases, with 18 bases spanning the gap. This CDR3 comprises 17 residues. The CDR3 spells CSARDRIAEEVYNEQFF. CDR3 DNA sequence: TGCAGTGCTAGAGATCGGATAGCGGAAGAAGTCTACAATGAGCAGTTCTTC.

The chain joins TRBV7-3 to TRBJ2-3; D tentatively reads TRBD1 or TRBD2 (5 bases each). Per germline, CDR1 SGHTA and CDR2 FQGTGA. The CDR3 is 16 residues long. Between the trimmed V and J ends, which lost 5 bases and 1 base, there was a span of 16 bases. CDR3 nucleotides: TGTGCCAGCAGCACAACAGGACTGCCCCGCACAGATACGCAGTATTTT. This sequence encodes CASSTTGLPRTDTQYF. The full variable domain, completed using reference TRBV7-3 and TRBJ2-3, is GAGVSQTPSNKVTEKGKYVELRCDPISGHTALYWYRQSLGQGPEFLIYFQGTGAADDSGLPNDRFFAVRPEGSVSTLKIQRTERGDSAVYLCASSTTGLPRTDTQYFGPGTRLTVL.

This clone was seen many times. The CDR3 nucleotides read TGTGCCATCAGCACAGGAGATTACAATGAGCAGTTCTTC. It specifies CAISTGDYNEQFF. The chain joins TRBV10-3 to TRBJ2-1; a weak D match, TRBD1 (5 bases). The CDR3 length is 13 residues. The germline V gene has CDR1 ENHRY and CDR2 SYGVKD. V lost 6 bases and J lost 4, with 10 bases in between.

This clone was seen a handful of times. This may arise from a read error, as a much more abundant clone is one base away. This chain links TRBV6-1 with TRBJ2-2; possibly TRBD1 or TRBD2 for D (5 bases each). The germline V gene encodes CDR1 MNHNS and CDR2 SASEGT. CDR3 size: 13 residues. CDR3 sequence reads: CVSRWGKTGELFF. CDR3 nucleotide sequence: TGTGTCAGCCGATGGGGGAAAACCGGGGAGCTGTTTTTT.

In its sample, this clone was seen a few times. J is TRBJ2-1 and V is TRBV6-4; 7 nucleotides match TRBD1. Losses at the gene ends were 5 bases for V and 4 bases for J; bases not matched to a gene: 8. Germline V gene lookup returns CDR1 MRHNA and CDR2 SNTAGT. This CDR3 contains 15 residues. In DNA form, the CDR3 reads TGTGCCAGCAGTTCCGGGACAGATCGTTACAATGAGCAGTTCTTC. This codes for CASSSGTDRYNEQFF.

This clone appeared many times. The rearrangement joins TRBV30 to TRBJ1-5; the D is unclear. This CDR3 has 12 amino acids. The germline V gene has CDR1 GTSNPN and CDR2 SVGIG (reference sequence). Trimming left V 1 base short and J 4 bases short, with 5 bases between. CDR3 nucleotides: TGTGCCTGGAGTGGAACTAATCAGCCCCAGCATTTT. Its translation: CAWSGTNQPQHF.

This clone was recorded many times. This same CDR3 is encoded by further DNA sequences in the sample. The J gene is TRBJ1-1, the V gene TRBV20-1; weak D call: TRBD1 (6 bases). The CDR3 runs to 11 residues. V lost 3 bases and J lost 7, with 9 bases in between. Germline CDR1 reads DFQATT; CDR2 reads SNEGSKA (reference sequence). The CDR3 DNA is TGCAGTGCTAGGACAGGCGTTGAAGCTTTCTTT. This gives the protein CSARTGVEAFF.

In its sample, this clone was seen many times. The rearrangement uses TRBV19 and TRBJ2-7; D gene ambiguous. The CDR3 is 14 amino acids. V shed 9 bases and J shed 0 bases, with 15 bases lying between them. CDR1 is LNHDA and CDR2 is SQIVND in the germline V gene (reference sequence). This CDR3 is CASSAGESSYEQYF. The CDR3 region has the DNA TGTGCCAGCTCAGCAGGTGAAAGCTCCTACGAGCAGTACTTC.

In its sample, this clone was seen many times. The CDR3 DNA reads as TGTGCCTGGACCCGGGGACAAACAGGAGAAAAACTGTTTTTT. Protein product: CAWTRGQTGEKLFF. The chain joins TRBV30 to TRBJ1-4, with TRBD1 as a possible D gene (6 bases). This CDR3 spans 14 amino acids. Germline loops: CDR1 GTSNPN, CDR2 SVGIG (reference sequence). Trimming took off 4 bases at V and 8 bases at J, with 17 bases between the two ends.

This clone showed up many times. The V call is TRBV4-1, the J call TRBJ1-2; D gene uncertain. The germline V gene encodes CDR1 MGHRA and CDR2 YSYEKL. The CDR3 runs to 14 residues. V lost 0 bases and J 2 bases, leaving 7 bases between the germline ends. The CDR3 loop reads CASSQEVRNYGYTF. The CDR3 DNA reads TGCGCCAGCAGCCAAGAAGTCAGGAACTATGGCTACACCTTC.

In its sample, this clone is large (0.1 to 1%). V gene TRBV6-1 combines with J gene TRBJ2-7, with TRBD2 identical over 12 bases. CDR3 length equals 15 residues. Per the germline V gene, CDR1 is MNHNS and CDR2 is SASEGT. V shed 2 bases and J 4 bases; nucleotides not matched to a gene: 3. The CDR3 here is CASSERLAGGYEQYF. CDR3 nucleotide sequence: TGTGCCAGCAGTGAAAGGCTAGCGGGAGGGTACGAGCAGTACTTC.

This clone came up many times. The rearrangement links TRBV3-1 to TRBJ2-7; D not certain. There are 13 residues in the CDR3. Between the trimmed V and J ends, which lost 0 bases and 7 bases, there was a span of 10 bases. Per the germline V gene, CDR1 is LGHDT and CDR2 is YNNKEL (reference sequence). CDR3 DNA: TGTGCCAGCAGCCAAGATGGGGAACGGGAGCAGTACTTC. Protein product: CASSQDGEREQYF.

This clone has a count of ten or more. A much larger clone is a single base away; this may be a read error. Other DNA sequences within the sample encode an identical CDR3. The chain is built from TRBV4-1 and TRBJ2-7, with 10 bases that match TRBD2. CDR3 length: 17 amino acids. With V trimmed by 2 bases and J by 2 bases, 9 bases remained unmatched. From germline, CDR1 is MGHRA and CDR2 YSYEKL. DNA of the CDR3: TGCGCCAGCAGCCAACGATCGACGAGCGGGGGGGCCTACGAGCAGTACTTC. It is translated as CASSQRSTSGGAYEQYF.

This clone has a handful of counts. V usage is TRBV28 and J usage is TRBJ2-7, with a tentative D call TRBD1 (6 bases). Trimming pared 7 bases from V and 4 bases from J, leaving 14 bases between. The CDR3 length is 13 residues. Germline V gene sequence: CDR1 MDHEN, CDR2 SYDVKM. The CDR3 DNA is TGTGCCAGCACCGAAAAAGGGGGATACGAGCAGTACTTC. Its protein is CASTEKGGYEQYF.

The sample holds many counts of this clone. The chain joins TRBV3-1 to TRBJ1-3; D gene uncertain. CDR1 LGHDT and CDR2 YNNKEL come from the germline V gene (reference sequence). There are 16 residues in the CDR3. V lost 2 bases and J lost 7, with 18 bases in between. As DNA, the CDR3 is TGTGCCAGCAGCCAACTCCCCACGGGATCACTGAACACCATATATTTT. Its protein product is CASSQLPTGSLNTIYF.

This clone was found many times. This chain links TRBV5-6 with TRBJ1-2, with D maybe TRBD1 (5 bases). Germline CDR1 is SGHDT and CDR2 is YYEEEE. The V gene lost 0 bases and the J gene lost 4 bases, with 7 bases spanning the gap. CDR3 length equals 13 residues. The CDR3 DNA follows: TGTGCCAGCAGCTTGGGACAGCGCTATGGCTACACCTTC. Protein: CASSLGQRYGYTF. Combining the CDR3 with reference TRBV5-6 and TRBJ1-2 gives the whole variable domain DAGVTQSPTHLIKTRGQQVTLRCSPKSGHDTVSWYQQALGQGPQFIFQYYEEEERQRGNFPDRFSGHQFPNYSSELNVNALLLGDSALYLCASSLGQRYGYTFGSGTRLTVV.

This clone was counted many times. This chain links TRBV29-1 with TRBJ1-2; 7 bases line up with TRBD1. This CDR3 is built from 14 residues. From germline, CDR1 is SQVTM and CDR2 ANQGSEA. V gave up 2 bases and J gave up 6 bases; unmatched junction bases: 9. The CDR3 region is CSVEREQGMHGYTF. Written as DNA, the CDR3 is TGCAGCGTTGAAAGGGAACAGGGGATGCATGGCTACACCTTC.

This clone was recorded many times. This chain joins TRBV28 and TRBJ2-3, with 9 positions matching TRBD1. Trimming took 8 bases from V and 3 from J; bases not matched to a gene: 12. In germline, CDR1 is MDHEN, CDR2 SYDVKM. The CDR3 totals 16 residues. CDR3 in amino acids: CASPPVGTGITDTQYF. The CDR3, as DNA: TGTGCCAGCCCACCGGTTGGGACAGGGATTACAGATACGCAGTATTTT. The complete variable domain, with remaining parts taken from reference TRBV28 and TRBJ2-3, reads DVKVTQSSRYLVKRTGEKVFLECVQDMDHENMFWYRQDPGLGLRLIYFSYDVKMKEKGDIPEGYSVSREKKERFSLILESASTNQTSMYLCASPPVGTGITDTQYFGPGTRLTVL.

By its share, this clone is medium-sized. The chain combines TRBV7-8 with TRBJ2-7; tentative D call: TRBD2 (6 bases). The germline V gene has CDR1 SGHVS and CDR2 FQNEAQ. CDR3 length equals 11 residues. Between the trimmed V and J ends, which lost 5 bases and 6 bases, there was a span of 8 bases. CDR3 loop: CASSGRGEQYF. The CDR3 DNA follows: TGTGCCAGCAGCGGGCGGGGCGAGCAGTACTTC.

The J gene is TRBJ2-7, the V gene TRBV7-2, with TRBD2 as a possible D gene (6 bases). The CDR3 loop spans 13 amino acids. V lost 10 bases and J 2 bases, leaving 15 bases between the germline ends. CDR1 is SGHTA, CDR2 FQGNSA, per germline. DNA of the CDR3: TGTGCCATCATCTGGGACTCAACCTACGAGCAGTACTTC. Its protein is CAIIWDSTYEQYF.

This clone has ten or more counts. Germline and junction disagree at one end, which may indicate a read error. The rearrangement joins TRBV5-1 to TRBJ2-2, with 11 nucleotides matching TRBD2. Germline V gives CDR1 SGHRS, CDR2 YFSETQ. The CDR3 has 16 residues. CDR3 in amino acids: CASSPETSGNSGELFF. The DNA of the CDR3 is TGCGCCAGCAGCCCGGAGACTAGCGGGAACTCCGGGGAGCTGTTTTTT.

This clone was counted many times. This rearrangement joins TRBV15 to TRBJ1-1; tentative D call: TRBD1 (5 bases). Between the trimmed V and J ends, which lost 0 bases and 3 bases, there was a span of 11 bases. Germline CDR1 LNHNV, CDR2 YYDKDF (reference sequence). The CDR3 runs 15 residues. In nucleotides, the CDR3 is TGTGCCACCAGCAGAGATGGTAGGGGTTACACTGAAGCTTTCTTT. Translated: CATSRDGRGYTEAFF. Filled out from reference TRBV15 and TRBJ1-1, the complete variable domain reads DAMVIQNPRYQVTQFGKPVTLSCSQTLNHNVMYWYQQKSSQAPKLLFHYYDKDFNNEADTPDNFQSRRPNTSFCFLDIRSPGLGDTAMYLCATSRDGRGYTEAFFGQGTRLTVV.

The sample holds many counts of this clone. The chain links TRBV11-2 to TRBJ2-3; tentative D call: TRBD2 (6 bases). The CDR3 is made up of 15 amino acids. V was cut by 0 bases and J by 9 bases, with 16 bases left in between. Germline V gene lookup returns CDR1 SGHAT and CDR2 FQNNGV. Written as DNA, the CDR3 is TGTGCCAGCAGCTTAGATAGGGCAACCAGCGGGACGCAGTATTTT. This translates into CASSLDRATSGTQYF. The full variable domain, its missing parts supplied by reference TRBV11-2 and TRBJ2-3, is EAGVAQSPRYKIIEKRQSVAFWCNPISGHATLYWYQQILGQGPKLLIQFQNNGVVDDSQLPKDRFSAERLKGVDSTLKIQPAKLEDSAVYLCASSLDRATSGTQYFGPGTRLTVL.

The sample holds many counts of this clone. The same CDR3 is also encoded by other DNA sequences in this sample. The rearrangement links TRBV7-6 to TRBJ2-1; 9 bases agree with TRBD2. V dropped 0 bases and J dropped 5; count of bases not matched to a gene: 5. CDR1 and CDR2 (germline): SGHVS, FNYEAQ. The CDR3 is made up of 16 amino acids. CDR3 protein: CASSLARLAEHNEQFF. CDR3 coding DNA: TGTGCCAGCAGCTTAGCCCGACTAGCGGAGCACAATGAGCAGTTCTTC.

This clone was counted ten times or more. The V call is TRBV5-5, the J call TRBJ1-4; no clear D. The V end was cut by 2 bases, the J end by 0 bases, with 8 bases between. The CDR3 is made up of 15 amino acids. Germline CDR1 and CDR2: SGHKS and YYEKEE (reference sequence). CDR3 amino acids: CASSFSRTTNEKLFF. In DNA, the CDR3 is TGTGCCAGCAGCTTCTCGCGGACAACTAATGAAAAACTGTTTTTT.

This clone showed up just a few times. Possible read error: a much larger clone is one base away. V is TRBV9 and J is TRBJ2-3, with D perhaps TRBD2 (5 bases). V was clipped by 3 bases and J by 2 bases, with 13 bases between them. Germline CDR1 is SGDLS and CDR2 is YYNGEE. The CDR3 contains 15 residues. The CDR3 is CASSEGGLFTDTQYF. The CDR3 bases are TGTGCCAGCAGCGAGGGCGGACTGTTCACAGATACGCAGTATTTT. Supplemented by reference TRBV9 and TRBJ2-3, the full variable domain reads DSGVTQTPKHLITATGQRVTLRCSPRSGDLSVYWYQQSLDQGLQFLIQYYNGEERAKGNILERFSAQQFPDLHSELNLSSLELGDSALYFCASSEGGLFTDTQYFGPGTRLTVL.